Presented here are 27 T cell receptor beta chains from one specimen sequenced in a study of cytomegalovirus exposure and HLA in healthy donors. The PCR was carried out with 60 Vbeta primers and 13 Jbeta primers. Only in-frame clones appear in the TCRdb table, and some are missing; sequencing was by immunoSEQ multiplex PCR. The table lists 160,000 or so clones, around 84% of them singletons, with under 8% in the top ten. Specimen: PBMCs. These receptor sequences come from a man aged 50 to 60 in good health and CMV-seropositive.

The gene calls are TRBV10-3 and TRBJ2-3, with 9 bases that match TRBD2. Per the germline V gene, CDR1 is ENHRY and CDR2 is SYGVKD. The V gene end was trimmed by 6 bases and the J gene end by 0 bases; junction bases not matched to a gene: 4. This CDR3 has 15 amino acids. CDR3 protein: CAIRLAGPSTDTQYF. The CDR3, as DNA: TGTGCCATCAGACTAGCGGGTCCTAGCACAGATACGCAGTATTTT.

The chain combines TRBV11-3 with TRBJ2-1, with D tentatively TRBD2 (5 bases). Germline-derived CDR1 and CDR2 are SGHNT and YENEEA. This CDR3 is 14 amino acids long. V was shortened by 5 bases and J by 7 bases, with 15 bases between the two germline ends. CDR3 DNA sequence: TGTGCCAGCAGCCCCCCCGGGGAACCTAATGAGCAGTTCTTC. Residues: CASSPPGEPNEQFF.

This chain connects TRBV7-6 to TRBJ1-1; no clear D gene. This CDR3 contains 14 residues. From germline, CDR1 is SGHVS and CDR2 FNYEAQ. Trimming shortened V by 3 bases and J by 4 bases, and 12 bases separated the two germline ends. CDR3: CASSFPITATEAFF. DNA of the CDR3: TGTGCCAGCAGCTTCCCGATTACTGCCACTGAAGCTTTCTTT.

Remarks on this clone: A junction boundary mismatches the germline segment, possibly from a read error. The chain carries TRBV7-9 and TRBJ1-1; 7 bases line up with TRBD1. This CDR3 has 14 amino acids. Germline V gene data show CDR1 as SEHNR and CDR2 as FQNEAQ (reference sequence). The DNA for the CDR3 is TGTTCCAGCAGCTTGACAGGGTCATCCACTGAAGCTTTCTTT. Translated, it gives CSSSLTGSSTEAFF.

This chain connects TRBV11-2 to TRBJ2-2, with D unclear. Germline CDR1 is SGHAT and CDR2 is FQNNGV. V was pared by 2 bases and J by 4 bases, with 5 bases between. The CDR3 runs to 13 residues. The CDR3 protein is CASSLTGTGELFF. The CDR3 nucleotides read TGTGCCAGCAGCTTAACCGGCACCGGGGAGCTGTTTTTT. Filled out from reference TRBV11-2 and TRBJ2-2, the complete variable domain reads EAGVAQSPRYKIIEKRQSVAFWCNPISGHATLYWYQQILGQGPKLLIQFQNNGVVDDSQLPKDRFSAERLKGVDSTLKIQPAKLEDSAVYLCASSLTGTGELFFGEGSRLTVL.

V gene TRBV2 combines with J gene TRBJ2-1; 9 bases are a match to TRBD1. CDR1 and CDR2 (germline): SNHLY, FYNNEI. Trimming at V came to 6 bases and at J to 6 bases, leaving 3 bases not matched to a gene. CDR3 length equals 13 residues. The CDR3 nucleotides are TGTGCCAGCAGAGCGGACAGGGGCAATGAGCAGTTCTTC. This translates into CASRADRGNEQFF.

The rearrangement joins TRBV28 to TRBJ2-1; D might be TRBD2 (5 bases). V gave up 4 bases and J gave up 10 bases, with 20 bases separating them. The CDR3 contains 15 residues. The germline CDR1 and CDR2 sequences are MDHEN and SYDVKM. CDR3 protein: CASSSYLGSVGEQFF. In DNA, the CDR3 is TGTGCCAGCAGTTCCTACTTAGGTAGCGTAGGAGAGCAGTTCTTC.

As to this clone: At one boundary the junction diverges from the germline segment, which might be a read error. This chain connects TRBV12-5 to TRBJ2-4, with 10 bases aligning to TRBD2. Looked up from germline, CDR1 is LGHNT and CDR2 is FRNRAP. The CDR3 has 11 amino acids. For the CDR3, the DNA is TGTGCTAGTGGTGACGGGACTAGCGCGCTATTC. Translation gives CASGDGTSALF.

This clone appeared a few times. The genes are TRBV5-1 and TRBJ1-1; D remains unclear. Trimming removed 4 bases from V and 6 bases from J, with 16 bases in between. CDR1 and CDR2 from the germline V gene are SGHRS and YFSETQ. CDR3 length: 14 residues. CDR3 coding DNA: TGCGCCAGCAGCCCGGAGGGAAGGTTGTCTGAAGCTTTCTTT. It specifies CASSPEGRLSEAFF.

This sequence joins TRBV5-4 and TRBJ2-3; D is possibly TRBD1 (6 bases). V was pared by 0 bases and J by 2 bases, with 19 bases between. The CDR3 contains 18 residues. Germline V gives CDR1 SGHNT, CDR2 YYREEE (reference sequence). CDR3 coding DNA: TGTGCCAGCAGCTTGGCCACCGCGGTAGGGGGAATCACAGATACGCAGTATTTT. Protein product: CASSLATAVGGITDTQYF.

The chain is built from TRBV6-1 and TRBJ1-5, with 8 bases lining up with TRBD1. CDR3 length: 15 residues. After removal of 6 bases from V and 4 bases from J, the junction contained 8 bases not matched to a gene. CDR1 is MNHNS and CDR2 is SASEGT in the germline V gene. The CDR3 sequence: CASSEGTGRNQPQHF. DNA of the CDR3: TGTGCCAGCAGCGAGGGGACAGGAAGAAATCAGCCCCAGCATTTT.

This clone showed up just once. The J gene is TRBJ2-3, the V gene TRBV25-1; 9 nucleotides align to TRBD2. The CDR3 runs 15 residues. V dropped 4 bases and J dropped 1; count of bases not matched to a gene: 3. Germline V lookup: CDR1 MGHDK, CDR2 SYGVNS. The CDR3 here is CASSALAGGTDTQYF. In nucleotides, the CDR3 is TGTGCCAGCAGTGCCTTAGCGGGGGGCACAGATACGCAGTATTTT. Full variable domain (remainder filled in from reference TRBV25-1 and TRBJ2-3): EADIYQTPRYLVIGTGKKITLECSQTMGHDKMYWYQQDPGMELHLIHYSYGVNSTEKGDLSSESTVSRIRTEHFPLTLESARPSHTSQYLCASSALAGGTDTQYFGPGTRLTVL.

The gene calls are TRBV29-1 and TRBJ2-1; D is uncertain. V lost 4 bases and J lost 7, with 11 bases in between. Germline V gene data show CDR1 as SQVTM and CDR2 as ANQGSEA. This CDR3 has 12 residues. CDR3 bases: TGCAGCGTTGGGCCCCTCTCGAATGAGCAGTTCTTC. It yields the protein CSVGPLSNEQFF.

The V call is TRBV18, the J call TRBJ1-5; TRBD1 matches at 7 bases. The germline CDR1 and CDR2 sequences are KGHSH and LQKENI. CDR3 size: 13 residues. J lost 8 bases, V lost 5 bases, and 6 bases had no gene match. The CDR3: CASSSGGGEPQHF. CDR3 nucleotides: TGTGCCAGCTCAAGCGGAGGGGGCGAGCCCCAGCATTTT.

As for this clone: At one end the junction does not follow the germline gene, possibly because of a read error. The chain is built from TRBV9 and TRBJ1-2; the match to TRBD1 covers 9 bases. Germline-derived CDR1 and CDR2 are SGDLS and YYNGEE. This CDR3 region has 15 residues. CDR3 sequence: CTSAGGTGLNYGYTF. The CDR3, as DNA: TGTACCAGCGCCGGGGGGACAGGGCTTAACTATGGCTACACCTTC.

V gene TRBV11-2 combines with J gene TRBJ1-1; 9 bases are shared with TRBD1. V shed 1 base and J 6 bases; nucleotides not matched to a gene: 3. The CDR3 is 14 residues long. Germline V CDR1 and CDR2: SGHAT, FQNNGV. This CDR3 reads CASSLVGQGAEAFF. The CDR3 DNA sequence: TGTGCCAGCAGCTTAGTGGGACAGGGCGCTGAAGCTTTCTTT.

The rearrangement links TRBV5-1 to TRBJ1-1, with 7 bases identical to TRBD1. The CDR3 contains 15 residues. In germline, CDR1 is SGHRS, CDR2 YFSETQ. V dropped 0 bases and J dropped 1; count of bases not matched to a gene: 3. The CDR3: CASSLAGTANTEAFF. CDR3 nucleotide sequence: TGCGCCAGCAGCTTGGCCGGGACAGCGAACACTGAAGCTTTCTTT.

This clone came up once. The chain is built from TRBV10-2 and TRBJ2-3, with TRBD2 identical over 10 bases. The CDR3 loop spans 16 amino acids. V gave up 5 bases and J gave up 3 bases; unmatched junction bases: 8. The germline V gene encodes CDR1 WSHSY and CDR2 SAAADI. CDR3 in DNA: TGCGCCAGCAGTTGGGCAGCGGGAGGGCGGACAGATACGCAGTATTTT. This sequence encodes CASSWAAGGRTDTQYF.

The rearrangement uses TRBV6-1 and TRBJ2-1, with 7 bases fitting TRBD2. Germline V CDR1 and CDR2: MNHNS, SASEGT. J lost 5 bases, V lost 6 bases, and 4 bases had no gene match. This CDR3 has 13 amino acids. CDR3 sequence reads: CASRGEGHNEQFF. DNA of the CDR3: TGTGCCAGCAGGGGGGAGGGCCACAATGAGCAGTTCTTC.

J is TRBJ1-1 and V is TRBV5-4; TRBD1 matches at 10 bases. Germline V CDR1 and CDR2: SGHNT, YYREEE (reference sequence). Trimming took 4 bases from V and 3 from J; bases not matched to a gene: 3. The CDR3 is 14 residues long. The CDR3 loop reads CASSDRGQDTEAFF. The CDR3 DNA reads as TGTGCCAGCAGCGACAGGGGGCAGGACACTGAAGCTTTCTTT.

The rearrangement links TRBV7-3 to TRBJ2-3; possibly TRBD1 for D (5 bases). The CDR3 consists of 14 residues. CDR1 is SGHTA, CDR2 FQGTGA, per germline. V lost 8 bases to trimming and J lost 0 bases, with 12 bases between them. The CDR3 DNA sequence: TGTGCCAGCGCATCAGGGTCTAGCACAGATACGCAGTATTTT. This translates into CASASGSSTDTQYF.

The chain is built from TRBV6-1 and TRBJ2-5; 9 bases agree with TRBD1. The V gene's germline CDR1 is MNHNS and CDR2 SASEGT. The CDR3 is made up of 14 amino acids. V dropped 6 bases and J dropped 4; count of bases not matched to a gene: 6. In DNA form, the CDR3 reads TGTGCCAGCAGCACAGGGGGCGCGGGAGAGACCCAGTACTTC. Translating it yields CASSTGGAGETQYF.

The chain is built from TRBV11-2 and TRBJ1-3; D is unresolved. CDR1 is SGHAT, CDR2 FQNNGV, per germline. This CDR3 is built from 12 residues. Trimming cost V 3 bases and J 4 bases, with 4 bases left between them. CDR3 residues: CASSFGGNTIYF. The CDR3 bases are TGTGCCAGCAGCTTCGGGGGAAACACCATATATTTT.

The V gene is TRBV7-8, the J gene TRBJ2-1; the match to TRBD2 covers 9 bases. Per the germline V gene, CDR1 is SGHVS and CDR2 is FQNEAQ. The CDR3 consists of 19 residues. J lost 0 bases, V lost 5 bases, and 14 bases had no gene match. The CDR3 nucleotides are TGTGCCAGCAGCCCACGAGCTAGCGGGGTACCAAGCTCCTACAATGAGCAGTTCTTC. Amino acids: CASSPRASGVPSSYNEQFF. Full variable domain (outside the CDR3, taken from reference TRBV7-8 and TRBJ2-1): GAGVSQSPRYKVAKRGQDVALRCDPISGHVSLFWYQQALGQGPEFLTYFQNEAQLDKSGLPSDRFFAERPEGSVSTLKIQRTQQEDSAVYLCASSPRASGVPSSYNEQFFGPGTRLTVL.

The chain has TRBV5-5 and TRBJ1-2, with D possibly matching TRBD1 (5 bases). Trimming removed 1 base at V and 6 bases at J, with 16 bases between. Germline CDR1 is SGHKS and CDR2 is YYEKEE (reference sequence). The CDR3 has 15 amino acids. CDR3 region: CASSLLVNPRDGYTF. The DNA for the CDR3 is TGTGCCAGCAGCTTGTTAGTCAACCCCAGGGATGGCTACACCTTC.

The CDR3 here is CSAQLLKKGPNTEAFF. The CDR3 nucleotides are TGCAGCGCCCAGCTGTTAAAGAAGGGGCCGAACACTGAAGCTTTCTTT. The chain employs TRBV29-1 and TRBJ1-1, with a tentative D call TRBD1 (5 bases). Trimming stripped 7 bases from V and 1 base from J, with 22 bases between. Germline values: CDR1 SQVTM, CDR2 ANQGSEA. This CDR3 region has 16 residues.

The V call is TRBV29-1, the J call TRBJ2-7; a weak D match, TRBD1 (5 bases). The germline V gene has CDR1 SQVTM and CDR2 ANQGSEA. CDR3 length: 11 residues. The germline V and J ends were trimmed by 5 bases and 1 base, with 6 bases remaining between them. CDR3 nucleotides: TGCAGCGTTCAGGGATCCTACGAGCAGTACTTC. Its protein product is CSVQGSYEQYF.